This T cell receptor beta chain was sequenced during a study of shared clonotypes between healthy human individuals (TCRdb year 2020). With regard to the full study: The cohort included three men and two women between 18 and 49 years of age. For each donor, CD4 naive and CD4 memory were each run on three plates, CD8 naive on two plates, and CD8 memory on one plate. To estimate repertoire size and how much clonotype sharing occurs between individuals, the study deeply sequenced the blood TCR repertoires of about 5 healthy adults. Libraries were prepared and TCR repertoires were sequenced by different laboratories using diverse techniques, in order to increase sequencing depth and limit assay-specific biases. Per donor, leukapheresis produced somewhere between about 0.94 and 9 billion PBMCs. The research as a whole found: The small number of donors limited the genetic and exposure-history diversity represented. Sharing across a few donors was observed for approximately 5% of naive CD4, 3.5% of naive CD8, about 2.3% of memory CD4, and around 0.4% of memory CD8 clonotypes. Rarefaction of sorted-subset datasets indicated incomplete sequencing despite the large sequencing depth. Sampling was restricted to blood, and TCR repertoires in tissue are likely to differ from TCR repertoires in blood. Compared with non-shared clonotypes, the clonotypes found in all four sorted-subset donors had higher generation probabilities. Pairwise subsampling indicated that sequencing depth was expected to affect the degree of clonotype sharing among donors. Estimated clonotype richness was generally larger for naive than for memory subsets.

Healthy HIV-negative adults with no recently reported acute infections or vaccinations were included as donors. All donors were Caucasian adults living in Nashville, Tennessee, USA. Magnetic negative selection was used to enrich CD4+ T cells, after which naive cells were positively selected on CD45RA and the negative fraction became the memory subset. Blood was obtained by leukapheresis, after which PBMCs were separated by Ficoll-Histopaque density gradient centrifugation and cryopreserved in liquid nitrogen vapor phase. Analytical flow cytometry was used to check the purity and quantity of each magnetically sorted T cell population. From each sorted fraction, genomic DNA was isolated and quantified by UV absorbance on a Nanodrop 2000c. Trimming removed 7 bases from V and 4 bases from J, leaving 18 bases between the germline ends. Measured from the cysteine to the phenylalanine, the CDR3 is 15 residues long. Only the CDR3 DNA stays, 45 bases, in frame from base 1. The germline V gene encodes CDR1 MNHNS and CDR2 SASEGT.

Regarding this clone: Its antigen is still unknown. No much larger clonotype is one base removed from it; base qualities were not supplied.

TCR CDR3 regions were amplified from genomic DNA by multiplex PCR using the deep immunoSEQ assay. Genomic DNA extracted from each cell subset was distributed evenly over all wells of several immunoSEQ 96-well plates, and each plate served as one replicate. For sorted subsets, 150 to 200 ng genomic DNA, equal to 30,000 or so T cell genomes, was loaded into each replicate PCR. Purified libraries were quantified with a Qubit 3.0 fluorometer, sized on a Bioanalyzer 2100, and re-quantified with the KAPA Library Quantification kit. Each immunoSEQ 96-well plate was sequenced on its own single-read 150-cycle Illumina NextSeq 550 flow cell. In the authors' own workflow: Because only junctional sequences without quality scores were contained in the immunoSEQ output, filtering matching that applied to full-length reads could not be performed. To assign V/J genes and CDR3, sequences were annotated against IMGT germline references using PyIR, a Python wrapper for IgBLAST v1.9. Reads were filtered out if the reads had weak V/J assignments (E-value above 1e-6), no CDR3, stop codons, out-of-frame junctions, or ambiguous translated residues. V3J clonotypes were defined by identical inferred V gene, J gene, and CDR3 amino acid sequence. To compute the percentage overlap between repertoires, the number of shared unique clonotypes was divided by the size of the smaller repertoire. Three approaches were used to assess repertoire richness: RTK rarefaction, the Chao1 estimator, and Recon v2.1 estimates of unobserved clonotypes. Generation probabilities were computed with OLGA for all TCRbeta clonotypes obtained by the gDNA method from four donors. Here the immuneACCESS table is served through TCRdb, limited to in-frame sequences with V and J called. Missing clones are a known gap in these copies; in checked studies unresolved V genes cover under half, and the rest lacks a known reason. V and J calls and clone size come straight from that table; D and trimming were deduced from the DNA. For this sample the table gives roughly 2 million clones, of which 85% to 95% were detected only once. 0.13% of the sample comes from the top ten.

The rearrangement combines TRBV6-1 with TRBJ2-3; no D gene is confidently identified. Material for sequencing was naive CD4+ T cells sorted from blood. Interpreted using the paper, the cell subset or site label stands for: CD45RA+ positively selected. The TCR was taken from a man aged 18 to 35 in good health. This receptor carries the CDR3 CASTPDTVDADTQYF. The sequence in DNA is TGTGCCAGCACCCCCGACACGGTCGACGCAGATACGCAGTATTTT.